This T cell receptor (beta chain) derives from a study of cytomegalovirus exposure and HLA in healthy donors. Trimming took off 5 bases at V and 0 bases at J, with 11 bases between the two ends. The CDR3 length is 14 residues. CDR1 is MNHEY and CDR2 is SMNVEV in the germline V gene (reference sequence). This clone occurred a few times. Its target is unknown. It was with 60 Vbeta and 13 Jbeta primers that the PCR ran. Data came from immunoSEQ multiplex PCR; TCRdb stores just in-frame clones and leaves some out. This table has about 98,000 clones, more than 60% appearing once. Whole-study results and caveats: A highly shared variant cluster was judged a likely technical artifact. Available immune exposure information covered CMV serostatus only.

Sequencing was performed on PBMCs. This TCR was sampled from a man between 50 and 59 years old in good health and CMV-seronegative. The gene calls are TRBV27 and TRBJ2-7; D is perhaps TRBD2 (5 bases). CDR3 in amino acids: CASSLRANSYEQYF. As DNA, the CDR3 is TGTGCCAGCAGTCTGAGGGCTAACTCCTACGAGCAGTACTTC.